These 30 T cell receptor beta chains originate from one sample sequenced in a study of Ad26.COV2.S vaccination and SARS-CoV-2 variants. The protocol was immunoSEQ multiplex PCR, while the TCRdb copy is restricted to in-frame clones and leaves out a portion. The sample gives 500,000 or so clones, around 88% of which show up once; roughly 13% is in the top ten. Treatment specified: around 19 received Ad26.COV2.S at low or high dose, single or two shots; roughly five received placebo; per-sample allocation not given. The investigators took samples on day 63 after the first vaccine or placebo injection. The sequences come from peripheral blood, collected in a trial of Ad26.COV2.S vaccine versus placebo. Every receptor here comes from a person between 18 and 65 years old who received the Ad26.COV2.S COVID-19 vaccine or a placebo.

V usage is TRBV12-3 or TRBV12-4 and J usage is TRBJ2-7; D is perhaps TRBD2 (6 bases). Trimming left V 3 bases short and J 2 bases short, with 8 bases between. The CDR3 contains 13 residues. This chain's CDR3 is CASSLGGTYEQYF. CDR3 coding DNA: TGTGCCAGCAGTTTGGGCGGGACCTACGAGCAGTACTTC.

The chain combines TRBV4-3 with TRBJ2-5; 7 bases fit TRBD2. J gave up 10 bases and V 1 base, and 6 bases lay outside the gene matches. The germline CDR1 and CDR2 sequences are LGHNA and YSLEER. The CDR3 is 13 residues long. CDR3: CASSQGVAGLQYF. In DNA, the CDR3 is TGCGCCAGCAGCCAAGGGGTAGCGGGCCTCCAGTACTTC.

V is TRBV28 and J is TRBJ2-1, with TRBD1 matching over 8 bases. The CDR3 runs to 15 residues. The germline V gene encodes CDR1 MDHEN and CDR2 SYDVKM. The V segment lost 6 bases and the J segment 9 bases; nucleotides outside the gene matches: 13. The CDR3 loop reads CASSPEDRVFLEQFF. The CDR3 DNA is TGTGCCAGCAGCCCCGAGGACAGGGTATTTCTTGAGCAGTTCTTC.

The V gene is TRBV7-9, the J gene TRBJ1-1; D gene uncertain. Germline CDR1 reads SEHNR; CDR2 reads FQNEAQ (reference sequence). The CDR3 consists of 11 residues. Trimming cost V 1 base and J 10 bases, with 7 bases left between them. The CDR3 spells CASSLVLRAFF. The CDR3 DNA sequence: TGTGCCAGCAGCTTAGTCCTGAGAGCTTTCTTT.

This clone was detected a few times. V and J are TRBV30 and TRBJ1-6; the D gene is possibly TRBD1 (6 bases). Trimming took 2 bases from V and 10 from J, leaving 15 bases between them. Germline V gene lookup returns CDR1 GTSNPN and CDR2 SVGIG (reference sequence). The CDR3 loop spans 14 amino acids. CDR3 in amino acids: CAWSLDSLGSPLHF. For the CDR3, the DNA is TGTGCCTGGAGTTTGGACAGTTTAGGGTCACCCCTCCACTTT.

For this clone: Other nucleotide sequences from this sample produce the same CDR3. J is TRBJ2-1 and V is TRBV18; weak D call: TRBD1 (6 bases). The V gene's germline CDR1 is KGHSH and CDR2 LQKENI. The V and J ends lost 2 bases and 4 bases respectively, with 9 bases between them. This CDR3 has 14 residues. The CDR3 sequence is CASSPGQGYNEQFF. In DNA, the CDR3 is TGTGCCAGCTCACCAGGGCAGGGGTACAATGAGCAGTTCTTC.

V usage is TRBV7-9 and J usage is TRBJ2-2; D is unclear. This CDR3 comprises 13 residues. In germline, CDR1 is SEHNR, CDR2 FQNEAQ (reference sequence). Trimming pared 10 bases from V and 2 bases from J, leaving 11 bases between. CDR3 sequence: CAKTAGNTGELFF. Here the CDR3 DNA reads TGTGCCAAGACCGCCGGCAACACCGGGGAGCTGTTTTTT.

The chain is built from TRBV4-1 and TRBJ2-2; 16 bases map to TRBD2. The V segment lost 4 bases and the J segment 2 bases; nucleotides outside the gene matches: 4. The CDR3 sequence is 18 residues long. CDR1 is MGHRA and CDR2 is YSYEKL in the germline V gene. In DNA, the CDR3 is TGCGCCAGCAGCCGAGGGACTAGCGGGAGGGCTAACACCGGGGAGCTGTTTTTT. It specifies CASSRGTSGRANTGELFF.

The V call is TRBV5-6, the J call TRBJ2-2; D might be TRBD1 (5 bases). This CDR3 spans 15 amino acids. V was cut by 7 bases and J by 1 base, with 14 bases left in between. The V gene's germline CDR1 is SGHDT and CDR2 YYEEEE. The CDR3 is CASPWAGKNTGELFF. The CDR3, as DNA: TGTGCCAGCCCGTGGGCAGGGAAGAACACCGGGGAGCTGTTTTTT.

V is TRBV3-1 (or the pseudogene TRBV3-2) and J is TRBJ2-3; 7 bases agree with TRBD2. Germline V gene lookup returns CDR1 LGHDT and CDR2 YNNKEL (reference sequence). The CDR3 is made up of 14 amino acids. The ends lost 3 bases at V and 11 bases at J; junction bases unmatched: 11. The CDR3 sequence is CASSHPPAQRGQYF. The CDR3 DNA follows: TGTGCCAGCAGCCACCCCCCCGCCCAGCGGGGGCAGTATTTT.

This chain joins TRBV28 and TRBJ2-5, with D uncertain. CDR1 is MDHEN, CDR2 SYDVKM, per germline. With 10 bases removed from V and 7 bases from J, the gap between germline ends came to 16 bases. The CDR3 loop spans 12 amino acids. CDR3 residues: CATLGVGGTQYF. CDR3 coding DNA: TGTGCCACCCTTGGTGTGGGCGGGACCCAGTACTTC.

This sequence joins TRBV12-3 or TRBV12-4 and TRBJ2-1, with D possibly being TRBD2 (5 bases). Deletions cut 6 bases from V and 9 bases from J, with 12 bases between. CDR3 length: 12 amino acids. Written as DNA, the CDR3 is TGTGCCAGCAGGCGGAGCGGCCGTGAGCAGTTCTTC. Translation gives CASRRSGREQFF.

There are a few counts of this clone. The chain carries TRBV4-1 and TRBJ2-7; D is ambiguous. This CDR3 is built from 11 residues. Between the trimmed V and J ends, which lost 1 base and 5 bases, there was a span of 3 bases. Germline assignment: CDR1 MGHRA and CDR2 YSYEKL. The CDR3 bases are TGCGCCAGCAGCCAAGCTAACGAGCAGTACTTC. Its translation: CASSQANEQYF.

V and J are TRBV7-9 and TRBJ2-5; the match to TRBD1 covers 9 bases. Germline trimming cut 5 bases from V and 3 bases from J; bases unmatched to any gene: 4. CDR1 SEHNR and CDR2 FQNEAQ come from the germline V gene (reference sequence). This CDR3 is 14 amino acids long. In DNA, the CDR3 is TGTGCCAGCAGCCCCCGGACAGGGGAAGAGACCCAGTACTTC. Translated: CASSPRTGEETQYF. The entire variable domain, with the rest obtained from reference TRBV7-9 and TRBJ2-5, is as follows: DTGVSQNPRHKITKRGQNVTFRCDPISEHNRLYWYRQTLGQGPEFLTYFQNEAQLEKSRLLSDRFSAERPKGSFSTLEIQRTEQGDSAMYLCASSPRTGEETQYFGPGTRLLVL.

The gene calls are TRBV7-2 and TRBJ2-1, with D possibly being TRBD2 (6 bases). Looked up from germline, CDR1 is SGHTA and CDR2 is FQGNSA. CDR3 size: 14 residues. The V end lost 5 bases, the J end lost 4 bases, and 12 bases lay between the germline ends. The CDR3 loop reads CASSPGSGYNEQFF. CDR3 sequence (DNA): TGTGCCAGCAGCCCCGGTAGCGGTTACAATGAGCAGTTCTTC.

This chain joins TRBV5-5 and TRBJ2-2; the match to TRBD2 covers 8 bases. Germline V CDR1 and CDR2: SGHKS, YYEKEE (reference sequence). The V segment lost 3 bases and the J segment 4 bases; nucleotides outside the gene matches: 8. CDR3 length: 16 amino acids. The CDR3 loop reads CASSSPSGGLTGELFF. The DNA of the CDR3 is TGTGCCAGCAGCTCCCCGTCGGGGGGGCTCACCGGGGAGCTGTTTTTT.

The chain joins TRBV5-4 to TRBJ2-7; 7 nucleotides agree with TRBD1. The CDR3 extends over 15 amino acids. V was pared by 4 bases and J by 0 bases, with 7 bases of the junction left unmatched. CDR1 is SGHNT and CDR2 is YYREEE in the germline V gene (reference sequence). DNA for the CDR3: TGTGCCAGCAGCCCCAGGGGGAAAAGCTCCTACGAGCAGTACTTC. This encodes CASSPRGKSSYEQYF.

This clone was found once. The rearrangement links TRBV3-1 (or the pseudogene TRBV3-2) to TRBJ1-6, with D maybe TRBD1 (5 bases). The ends were cut back, 2 bases at V and 6 bases at J, with 14 bases in the middle. The CDR3 has 16 amino acids. Germline V CDR1 and CDR2: LGHDT, YNNKEL (reference sequence). The CDR3 protein is CASSQSRGFVNSPLHF. In nucleotides, the CDR3 is TGTGCCAGCAGCCAATCAAGGGGCTTCGTTAATTCACCCCTCCACTTT.

The chain uses TRBV13 and TRBJ2-3, with D possibly TRBD1 on 5 matching bases. The CDR3 has 13 residues. From germline, CDR1 is PRHDT and CDR2 FYEKMQ (reference sequence). Trimming cost V 6 bases and J 8 bases, with 15 bases left between them. The CDR3 sequence: CASSHRSTGTQYF. The CDR3 DNA reads TGTGCCAGCAGTCACAGGTCGACGGGTACGCAGTATTTT. Using reference TRBV13 and TRBJ2-3 for the parts outside the CDR3, the full variable domain is AAGVIQSPRHLIKEKRETATLKCYPIPRHDTVYWYQQGPGQDPQFLISFYEKMQSDKGSIPDRFSAQQFSDYHSELNMSSLELGDSALYFCASSHRSTGTQYFGPGTRLTVL.

The count of this clone is one. The rearrangement uses TRBV4-3 and TRBJ1-2, with a weak D call TRBD1 (6 bases). Germline CDR1 and CDR2: LGHNA and YSLEER. Trimming removed 5 bases at V and 8 bases at J, with 12 bases between. The CDR3 consists of 12 residues. The DNA of the CDR3 is TGCGCCAGCAGCGTCAGGGGCGGGGGCTACACCTTC. Amino acids: CASSVRGGGYTF.

The chain links TRBV28 to TRBJ2-1, with D perhaps being TRBD1 or TRBD2 (7 bases each). In germline, CDR1 is MDHEN, CDR2 SYDVKM. The CDR3 contains 16 residues. V gave up 10 bases and J gave up 8 bases, with 27 bases separating them. As DNA, the CDR3 is TGTGCCACCCTCCGGGACAGCGGGACCTATTTGGATGAGCAGTTCTTC. Its protein product is CATLRDSGTYLDEQFF.

This clone was detected once. The CDR3: CASRVGLAGANEQYF. CDR3 DNA: TGCGCCAGCAGGGTAGGACTAGCGGGAGCTAACGAGCAGTACTTC. The V and J genes are TRBV5-1 and TRBJ2-7; 13 bases are shared with TRBD2. Germline V lookup: CDR1 SGHRS, CDR2 YFSETQ. The length of the CDR3 is 15 residues. Trimming removed 5 bases from V and 5 bases from J; junction bases left unmatched: 7.

The gene calls are TRBV18 and TRBJ1-3; D gene ambiguous. V was cut by 3 bases and J by 3 bases, with 18 bases left in between. The germline gives CDR1 KGHSH, CDR2 LQKENI. The CDR3 length is 17 residues. The chain's CDR3 is CASSPLTSRALGNTIYF. The CDR3 region has the DNA TGTGCCAGCTCACCCCTCACTTCGCGGGCCCTTGGAAACACCATATATTTT.

A word on this clone: The sample holds other DNA sequences that translate to the same CDR3. The CDR3 DNA reads TGCGCCAGCAGCTTGACCCTAGCGGGAGCCTACAATGAGCAGTTCTTC. Amino acids: CASSLTLAGAYNEQFF. The chain employs TRBV5-1 and TRBJ2-1; 10 bases agree with TRBD2. In germline, CDR1 is SGHRS, CDR2 YFSETQ. This CDR3 has 16 amino acids. V was clipped by 1 base and J by 2 bases; unmatched bases: 3. The whole variable domain, remainder taken from reference TRBV5-1 and TRBJ2-1, is KAGVTQTPRYLIKTRGQQVTLSCSPISGHRSVSWYQQTPGQGLQFLFEYFSETQRNKGNFPGRFSGRQFSNSRSEMNVSTLELGDSALYLCASSLTLAGAYNEQFFGPGTRLTVL.

The J gene is TRBJ2-1, the V gene TRBV5-5; 8 bases align to TRBD1. The junction had 11 bases not matched to a gene; V was cut back by 4 bases and J by 8 bases. The CDR3 consists of 15 residues. Looked up from germline, CDR1 is SGHKS and CDR2 is YYEKEE (reference sequence). CDR3 sequence reads: CASSGDRRGTDEQFF. CDR3 sequence (DNA): TGTGCCAGCAGCGGGGACAGGCGGGGTACGGATGAGCAGTTCTTC.

The rearrangement links TRBV30 to TRBJ1-1; D gene uncertain. V dropped 0 bases and J dropped 1 base, with 15 bases sitting between them. Germline-derived CDR1 and CDR2 are GTSNPN and SVGIG (reference sequence). The CDR3 covers 16 residues. The CDR3 DNA sequence: TGTGCCTGGAGTGTAAACCCCGCGCAGACGAACACTGAAGCTTTCTTT. Residues: CAWSVNPAQTNTEAFF.

The chain links TRBV19 to TRBJ1-1; 11 bases line up with TRBD1. After removal of 5 bases from V and 5 bases from J, the junction contained 4 bases not matched to a gene. The germline CDR1 and CDR2 sequences are LNHDA and SQIVND (reference sequence). There are 14 residues in the CDR3. CDR3 in amino acids: CASSGTGGWTEAFF. In nucleotides, the CDR3 is TGTGCCAGTAGTGGGACAGGGGGGTGGACTGAAGCTTTCTTT. Supplemented by reference TRBV19 and TRBJ1-1, the full variable domain reads DGGITQSPKYLFRKEGQNVTLSCEQNLNHDAMYWYRQDPGQGLRLIYYSQIVNDFQKGDIAEGYSVSREKKESFPLTVTSAQKNPTAFYLCASSGTGGWTEAFFGQGTRLTVV.

This chain uses TRBV4-3 with TRBJ2-4, with 7 positions matching TRBD1. V lost 1 base and J lost 9; bases outside the gene matches: 6. The CDR3 loop spans 14 amino acids. Germline CDR1 reads LGHNA; CDR2 reads YSLEER. CDR3 protein: CASSQARQGTIQYF. In nucleotides, the CDR3 is TGCGCCAGCAGCCAAGCCCGACAGGGTACCATTCAGTACTTC.

The V call is TRBV7-9, the J call TRBJ1-2; D is possibly TRBD1 (5 bases). V gave up 3 bases and J gave up 1 base, with 12 bases separating them. The CDR3 runs to 15 residues. Germline CDR1 SEHNR, CDR2 FQNEAQ (reference sequence). DNA for the CDR3: TGTGCCAGCAGCTTTTGGGGCAGGAATAACTATGGCTACACCTTC. This codes for CASSFWGRNNYGYTF.

The chain joins TRBV3-1 (or the pseudogene TRBV3-2) to TRBJ2-4; D gene uncertain. CDR1 LGHDT and CDR2 YNNKEL come from the germline V gene (reference sequence). The CDR3 contains 16 residues. Trimming cost V 1 base and J 7 bases, with 17 bases left between them. The CDR3 sequence: CASSQGSQSFGNIQYF. The CDR3 nucleotides are TGTGCCAGCAGCCAAGGGTCCCAGTCCTTTGGGAACATTCAGTACTTC.